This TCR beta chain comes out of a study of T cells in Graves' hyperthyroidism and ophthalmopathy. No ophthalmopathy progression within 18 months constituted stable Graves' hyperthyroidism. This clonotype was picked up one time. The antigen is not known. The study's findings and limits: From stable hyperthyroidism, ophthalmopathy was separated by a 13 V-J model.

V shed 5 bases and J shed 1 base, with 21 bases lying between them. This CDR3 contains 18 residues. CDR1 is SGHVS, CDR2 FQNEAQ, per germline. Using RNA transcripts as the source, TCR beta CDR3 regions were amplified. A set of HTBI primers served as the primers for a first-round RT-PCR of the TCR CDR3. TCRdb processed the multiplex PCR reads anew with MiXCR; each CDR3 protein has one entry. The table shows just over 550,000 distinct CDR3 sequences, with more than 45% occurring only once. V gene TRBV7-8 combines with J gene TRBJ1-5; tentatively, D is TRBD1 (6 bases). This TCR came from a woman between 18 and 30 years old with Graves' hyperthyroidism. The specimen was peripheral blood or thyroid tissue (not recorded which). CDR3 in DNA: TGTGCCAGCAGCACGGGGGGGCCCGGGGCTTCGAGCAATCAGCCCCAGCATTTT. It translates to CASSTGGPGASSNQPQHF.